These 29 T cell receptor beta chains originate from one sample sequenced in a study of blood T cell repertoires in COVID-19. Some clones are missing from TCRdb's copy, which holds only in-frame ones; the method was immunoSEQ multiplex PCR. The table shows hundreds of thousands of clones, with 88% occurring only once. Sequencing was carried out using peripheral blood. All receptors come from a woman aged 70-85 years with COVID-19, enrolled during active disease.

The chain combines TRBV28 with TRBJ2-7, with D perhaps TRBD2 (6 bases). The CDR3 is made up of 15 amino acids. The V end was cut by 7 bases, the J end by 6 bases, with 22 bases between. Germline values: CDR1 MDHEN, CDR2 SYDVKM. CDR3 bases: TGTGCCAGCACCTACCTGCGGGGAGCAGCTCCCGAGCAGTACTTC. Translating gives CASTYLRGAAPEQYF.

The chain uses TRBV6-4 and TRBJ1-1; 9 bases line up with TRBD1. CDR1 MRHNA and CDR2 SNTAGT come from the germline V gene. This CDR3 is 18 amino acids long. V was clipped by 2 bases and J by 1 base; unmatched bases: 11. CDR3: CASSDPDRDREPNTEAFF. CDR3 bases: TGTGCCAGCAGTGACCCTGACCGGGACAGGGAGCCGAACACTGAAGCTTTCTTT.

V gene TRBV5-1 combines with J gene TRBJ2-7, with D perhaps matching TRBD2 (5 bases). The CDR3 totals 15 residues. Germline CDR1 SGHRS, CDR2 YFSETQ. Trimming cost V 0 bases and J 0 bases, with 10 bases left between them. The CDR3 nucleotides read TGCGCCAGCAGCTTGGGTGTGGGGAGCTCCTACGAGCAGTACTTC. Its protein product is CASSLGVGSSYEQYF.

A single count supports this clone. The rearrangement links TRBV5-1 to TRBJ1-1; 8 bases agree with TRBD1. CDR3 size: 14 residues. The germline CDR1 and CDR2 sequences are SGHRS and YFSETQ. V lost 6 bases to trimming and J lost 1 base; unmatched junction nucleotides: 5. This CDR3 is CASTRQGSNTEAFF. The DNA for the CDR3 is TGCGCCAGCACCAGACAGGGGTCGAACACTGAAGCTTTCTTT.

The chain links TRBV6-5 to TRBJ1-2; D is possibly TRBD1 (5 bases). V was shortened by 7 bases and J by 6 bases, with 15 bases between the two germline ends. This CDR3 has 13 residues. Germline CDR1 MNHEY, CDR2 SVGAGI. CDR3 in amino acids: CASNTAWGDGYTF. In DNA form, the CDR3 reads TGTGCCAGCAATACCGCCTGGGGCGATGGCTACACCTTC.

This chain's CDR3 is CAWDPPGLAGAGNEQFF. DNA of the CDR3: TGTGCCTGGGACCCTCCGGGACTAGCGGGGGCGGGGAATGAGCAGTTCTTC. The genes are TRBV30 and TRBJ2-1; 14 bases match TRBD2. The J segment lost 7 bases and the V segment lost 5 bases, leaving 13 bases of the junction unmatched. Germline lookup yields CDR1 GTSNPN and CDR2 SVGIG (reference sequence). The CDR3 contains 17 residues.

The rearrangement uses TRBV5-4 and TRBJ1-4; no firm D call. V shed 2 bases and J shed 8 bases, with 10 bases lying between them. Germline lookup yields CDR1 SGHNT and CDR2 YYREEE (reference sequence). This CDR3 spans 13 amino acids. The CDR3 here is CASSLGGQEKLFF. The CDR3, as DNA: TGTGCCAGCAGCTTAGGAGGGCAGGAAAAACTGTTTTTT.

The V and J genes are TRBV24-1 and TRBJ1-4; D is unclear. The CDR3 has 15 residues. Trimming took 7 bases from V and 3 from J, leaving 14 bases between them. Germline V lookup: CDR1 KGHDR, CDR2 SFDVKD. CDR3 loop: CATSPSGSANEKLFF. For the CDR3, the DNA is TGTGCCACCAGCCCTTCGGGATCAGCTAATGAAAAACTGTTTTTT.

This clone was seen a few times. The chain uses TRBV15 and TRBJ2-7; D possibly corresponds to TRBD1 (5 bases). CDR3 length: 14 residues. The germline V gene has CDR1 LNHNV and CDR2 YYDKDF (reference sequence). V was clipped by 1 base and J by 6 bases, with 13 bases between them. Here the CDR3 reads CATSRGADSREQYF. CDR3 in DNA: TGTGCCACCAGCAGAGGGGCCGACAGTCGCGAGCAGTACTTC.

This clone was seen once. The chain links TRBV18 to TRBJ1-1; D unresolved. The CDR3 length is 16 residues. V gave up 2 bases and J gave up 0 bases, with 13 bases separating them. Germline CDR1 reads KGHSH; CDR2 reads LQKENI. CDR3 coding DNA: TGTGCCAGCTCACCAGGGCTACAGACCTTGAACACTGAAGCTTTCTTT. This sequence encodes CASSPGLQTLNTEAFF.

J is TRBJ1-1 and V is TRBV6-5; TRBD1 is a possible D gene (5 bases). The germline V gene encodes CDR1 MNHEY and CDR2 SVGAGI. V was cut by 2 bases and J by 9 bases, with 7 bases left in between. There are 11 residues in the CDR3. The DNA for the CDR3 is TGTGCCAGCAGTTACCGGACACAAGCTTTCTTT. It specifies CASSYRTQAFF.

The chain couples TRBV24-1 to TRBJ1-3; perhaps TRBD1 as D (5 bases). CDR3 length: 15 amino acids. CDR1 and CDR2 from the germline V gene are KGHDR and SFDVKD. The V gene lost 2 bases and the J gene lost 1 base, with 8 bases spanning the gap. The CDR3 coding sequence is TGTGCCACCAGTGATTCCTCAGGGTCTGGAAACACCATATATTTT. As protein: CATSDSSGSGNTIYF.

The rearrangement links TRBV9 to TRBJ2-1; D call uncertain. Trimming removed 0 bases from V and 9 bases from J, with 16 bases in between. The CDR3 has 15 amino acids. Germline CDR1 reads SGDLS; CDR2 reads YYNGEE. CDR3: CASSVESRAATEQFF. CDR3 DNA sequence: TGTGCCAGCAGCGTAGAATCAAGAGCTGCAACTGAGCAGTTCTTC.

In its sample, this clone was seen once. The CDR3 coding sequence is TGTGCCAGCAGGCGACAGGGGGCTGGCTACACCTTC. Its translation is CASRRQGAGYTF. The gene calls are TRBV6-5 and TRBJ1-2; TRBD1 aligns across 10 bases. Germline assignment: CDR1 MNHEY and CDR2 SVGAGI. J gave up 7 bases and V 6 bases, and 2 bases lay outside the gene matches. The CDR3 sequence is 12 residues long.

This chain joins TRBV24-1 and TRBJ2-1, with D tentatively TRBD2 (5 bases). The CDR3 is made up of 16 amino acids. V shed 4 bases and J shed 6 bases, with 18 bases lying between them. In germline, CDR1 is KGHDR, CDR2 SFDVKD. The CDR3 loop is CATSDLGGFLLNEQFF. The CDR3 DNA reads TGTGCCACCAGTGACCTGGGCGGGTTTCTCCTCAATGAGCAGTTCTTC.

The DNA for the CDR3 is TGTGCCAGCAGCGCCCCCGACAGGGGAGACTTAGGGGAGCAGTACTTC. Amino acids: CASSAPDRGDLGEQYF. The chain uses TRBV9 and TRBJ2-7; 8 bases align to TRBD1. Germline CDR1 and CDR2: SGDLS and YYNGEE. V lost 3 bases to trimming and J lost 7 bases; unmatched junction nucleotides: 15. The CDR3 length is 16 residues.

This chain joins TRBV7-9 and TRBJ1-4; a weak D match, TRBD1 (5 bases). Germline assignment: CDR1 SEHNR and CDR2 FQNEAQ (reference sequence). Trimming cost V 3 bases and J 0 bases, with 8 bases left between them. The CDR3 is 15 residues long. In DNA, the CDR3 is TGTGCCAGCAGCTTCTCAGGGTCAACTAATGAAAAACTGTTTTTT. Its translation: CASSFSGSTNEKLFF.

This chain joins TRBV5-5 and TRBJ1-1; D ambiguous. Germline V CDR1 and CDR2: SGHKS, YYEKEE (reference sequence). Trimming shortened V by 4 bases and J by 1 base, and 8 bases separated the two germline ends. This CDR3 region has 13 residues. The CDR3 is CASSLYSNTEAFF. The CDR3 DNA reads TGTGCCAGCAGCCTATACTCGAACACTGAAGCTTTCTTT.

The gene calls are TRBV18 and TRBJ1-2, with TRBD1 matching over 9 bases. Trimming cost V 3 bases and J 5 bases; bases outside gene matches: 7. CDR1 and CDR2 (germline): KGHSH, LQKENI. The CDR3 consists of 15 residues. CDR3 region: CASSPATQGAYGYTF. CDR3 DNA: TGTGCCAGCTCACCCGCCACACAGGGGGCTTATGGCTACACCTTC.

The V gene is TRBV5-4, the J gene TRBJ2-5; the match to TRBD2 covers 9 bases. Germline V CDR1 and CDR2: SGHNT, YYREEE (reference sequence). The CDR3 runs 19 residues. V trimming: 4 bases; J trimming: 3 bases; junction bases outside the gene matches: 19. The CDR3 bases are TGTGCCAGCAGCCGCGGTGGGGCGGGGGGGCCGACCTTGGAAGAGACCCAGTACTTC. It specifies CASSRGGAGGPTLEETQYF.

The J gene is TRBJ1-2, the V gene TRBV7-2; 10 nucleotides align to TRBD1. Germline lookup yields CDR1 SGHTA and CDR2 FQGNSA. The J segment lost 7 bases and the V segment lost 0 bases, leaving 14 bases of the junction unmatched. The CDR3 consists of 18 residues. The CDR3 sequence is CASSLALMPRQGAIGYTF. The CDR3 coding sequence is TGTGCCAGCAGCTTAGCGCTAATGCCCCGACAGGGGGCCATTGGCTACACCTTC.

The rearrangement links TRBV5-6 to TRBJ1-4; the D gene is possibly TRBD1 (5 bases). Germline lookup yields CDR1 SGHDT and CDR2 YYEEEE. The CDR3 covers 15 residues. The germline V and J ends were trimmed by 0 bases and 5 bases, with 11 bases remaining between them. For the CDR3, the DNA is TGTGCCAGCAGCTTGGTCGGGGGTTGGAATGAAAAACTGTTTTTT. Residues: CASSLVGGWNEKLFF.

The chain joins TRBV15 to TRBJ2-5, with D perhaps matching TRBD2 (6 bases). This CDR3 region has 16 residues. CDR1 and CDR2 from the germline V gene are LNHNV and YYDKDF (reference sequence). V lost 5 bases, J lost 5 bases, and 21 bases lay in between. CDR3 bases: TGTGCCACCAGCGAACTCCGGGAGAGTACCGGGGAGACCCAGTACTTC. This sequence encodes CATSELRESTGETQYF.

The chain recombines TRBV10-1 with TRBJ2-7; weak D call: TRBD2 (6 bases). Germline CDR1 reads WNHNN; CDR2 reads SYGVQD (reference sequence). The CDR3 has 15 residues. V was clipped by 3 bases and J by 4 bases, with 16 bases between them. As DNA, the CDR3 is TGCGCCAGCAGTGAAGGGTCCGGCGGGGTTTACGAGCAGTACTTC. It is translated as CASSEGSGGVYEQYF.

This rearrangement joins TRBV19 to TRBJ2-7, with TRBD1 matching 11 bases. The CDR3 length is 16 residues. J was trimmed by 2 bases and V by 5 bases; bases with no gene match: 8. Per the germline V gene, CDR1 is LNHDA and CDR2 is SQIVND (reference sequence). The CDR3 region has the DNA TGTGCCAGTAGTGCGAGACCGGGACAGGGGGCCTACGAGCAGTACTTC. It specifies CASSARPGQGAYEQYF.

A remark on this clone: A single base separates this from a much larger clone, so it may be a read error. The chain carries TRBV6-6 and TRBJ1-1, with 8 nucleotides matching TRBD1. Germline V gives CDR1 MNHNY, CDR2 SVGAGI (reference sequence). V trimming: 4 bases; J trimming: 1 base; junction bases outside the gene matches: 2. The CDR3 spans 14 residues. Here the CDR3 reads CASSSGTGNTEAFF. CDR3 nucleotides: TGTGCCAGCAGTTCCGGGACAGGGAACACTGAAGCTTTCTTT.

The rearrangement links TRBV18 to TRBJ2-7, with D perhaps TRBD2 (6 bases). V lost 1 base to trimming and J lost 0 bases, with 10 bases between them. Germline CDR1 and CDR2: KGHSH and LQKENI. CDR3 length: 15 amino acids. The CDR3 is CASSPRGVNSYEQYF. CDR3 coding DNA: TGTGCCAGCTCACCACGCGGGGTCAACTCCTACGAGCAGTACTTC. Full variable domain (missing parts from reference TRBV18 and TRBJ2-7): NAGVMQNPRHLVRRRGQEARLRCSPMKGHSHVYWYRQLPEEGLKFMVYLQKENIIDESGMPKERFSAEFPKEGPSILRIQQVVRGDSAAYFCASSPRGVNSYEQYFGPGTRLTVT.

The V and J genes are TRBV20-1 and TRBJ1-1; 8 nucleotides line up with TRBD1. Germline V gives CDR1 DFQATT, CDR2 SNEGSKA (reference sequence). CDR3 length: 11 residues. Trimming cost V 3 bases and J 8 bases; bases outside gene matches: 2. CDR3 sequence reads: CSARRQGEAFF. Written as DNA, the CDR3 is TGCAGTGCTAGGCGACAGGGGGAAGCTTTCTTT.

V is TRBV24-1 and J is TRBJ2-1; D may be TRBD1 (5 bases). Trimming shortened V by 1 base and J by 4 bases, and 13 bases separated the two germline ends. The CDR3 has 16 residues. Germline CDR1 is KGHDR and CDR2 is SFDVKD. CDR3 DNA: TGTGCCACCAGTGATTTCAGGGCAGGCACTTACAATGAGCAGTTCTTC. This codes for CATSDFRAGTYNEQFF.